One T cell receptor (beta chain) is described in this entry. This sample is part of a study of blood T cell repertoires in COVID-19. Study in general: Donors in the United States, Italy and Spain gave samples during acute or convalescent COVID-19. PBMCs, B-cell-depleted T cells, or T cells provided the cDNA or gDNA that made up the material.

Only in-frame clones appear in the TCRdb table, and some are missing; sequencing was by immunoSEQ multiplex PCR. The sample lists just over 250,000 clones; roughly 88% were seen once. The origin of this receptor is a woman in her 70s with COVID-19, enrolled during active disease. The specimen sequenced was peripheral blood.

The CDR3 reads CASSFKTSSEQYF. As DNA, the CDR3 is TGTGCCAGCAGCTTCAAGACTAGTTCCGAGCAGTACTTC. The rearrangement uses TRBV5-4 and TRBJ2-7; D may be TRBD2 (6 bases). The CDR3 consists of 13 residues. Germline V lookup: CDR1 SGHNT, CDR2 YYREEE (reference sequence). V was cut by 2 bases and J by 6 bases, with 12 bases left in between.